This T cell receptor (beta chain) originates from a study of shared clonotypes between healthy human individuals (TCRdb year 2020). About the investigation overall: The cohort included a few men and two women between 18 and 49 years of age. To estimate repertoire size and how much clonotype sharing occurs between individuals, the study deeply sequenced the blood TCR repertoires of roughly 5 healthy adults. Per donor, three plates each were used for CD4 naive and CD4 memory, two for CD8 naive, and one for CD8 memory. Each donor's leukapheresis produced roughly between roughly 0.85 and 10 billion PBMCs. To increase sequencing depth and limit assay-specific biases, TCR repertoire library preparation and sequencing were carried out by different laboratories using diverse techniques. What the study reported, not specific to this receptor: Larger estimated clonotype richness was generally found for naive subsets than for memory subsets. Because the study included only a small number of donors, the genetic and exposure-history diversity represented was limited. Rarefaction of sorted-subset datasets indicated incomplete sequencing despite the large sequencing depth. Based on pairwise subsampling, the degree of clonotype sharing among donors was expected to be affected by sequencing depth. Compared with non-shared clonotypes, clonotypes shared by all four sorted-subset donors had higher generation probabilities. When a handful of donors were compared, the shared fraction of clonotypes was about 5% for naive CD4, about 4% for naive CD8, 2.3% for memory CD4, and about 0.36% for memory CD8. Sampling was restricted to blood, and TCR repertoires in tissues likely differ from the TCR repertoires found in blood.

Worth noting for this clone: This clone's antigen is unknown. No base quality information exists; no much larger clone differs at one position.

CD8 naive samples were obtained by positive selection for CCR7 among CD45RO-negative cells, yielding a CD45RA+CCR7+ population from which TemRA cells were excluded. The donors were healthy, HIV-negative adults who had no recently reported acute infections or vaccinations. Only Caucasian adults living in Nashville, Tennessee, USA were represented among the donors. Blood was obtained by leukapheresis, after which PBMCs were separated by Ficoll-Histopaque density gradient centrifugation and cryopreserved in liquid nitrogen vapor phase. Analytical flow cytometry was used to check the purity and quantity of every magnetically sorted T cell population. From each sorted fraction, genomic DNA was isolated and quantified by UV absorbance on a Nanodrop 2000c. TCR CDR3 regions were amplified from genomic DNA by multiplex PCR using the deep immunoSEQ assay. Genomic DNA extracted from each cell subset was distributed evenly over all wells of several immunoSEQ 96-well plates, and each plate served as one replicate. Each replicate PCR for sorted subsets received about 210 ng genomic DNA, equal to about 30,000 T cell genomes. Purified libraries were quantified with a Qubit 3.0 fluorometer, sized on a Bioanalyzer 2100, and re-quantified with the KAPA Library Quantification kit. Each immunoSEQ 96-well plate was sequenced on its own single-read 150-cycle Illumina NextSeq 550 flow cell. The authors processed their data as follows. The immunoSEQ output contained only junctional sequences without quality scores, so filtering could not match that applied to full-length reads. Sequences were annotated with PyIR, a Python wrapper for IgBLAST v1.9, and V/J genes and CDR3 were assigned using IMGT germline references. Reads were filtered out if the reads had weak V/J assignments (E-value above 1e-6), no CDR3, stop codons, out-of-frame junctions, or ambiguous translated residues. V3J clonotypes were defined by identical inferred V gene, J gene, and CDR3 amino acid sequence. The percentage overlap between two repertoires was calculated by dividing the number of shared unique clonotypes by the size of the smaller repertoire. Three approaches were used to assess repertoire richness: RTK rarefaction, the Chao1 estimator, and Recon v2.1 estimates of unobserved clonotypes. Generation probabilities for all TCRbeta clonotypes obtained by the gDNA method from a few donors were computed using OLGA. The table comes from immuneACCESS by way of TCRdb, which keeps in-frame sequences with V and J called. Part of the clones is missing from these tables; in studies checked, under half for an unresolved V gene and the rest for unknown reasons. From that table come the V and J calls and clone size; the DNA was used to work out D and trimming. The sample data list 2 million to 2.5 million clones, and about 95% of these were observed just once. The ten largest clones represent about 1.1% of the sample.

This receptor was obtained from a man between 18 and 35 years old in good health. Sequenced: naive CD8+ T cells sorted from blood. The cell subset or site label, as the study defines it: CD45RA+CCR7+.

The CDR3 region reads CASSPHRGSGANVLTF. In nucleotides, the sequence is TGTGCCAGCAGCCCGCACAGGGGCTCTGGGGCCAACGTCCTGACTTTC. The rearranged segments are TRBV9 and TRBJ2-6, with TRBD1 matching 7 junction bases. The CDR1 and CDR2 encoded by the germline V gene are SGDLS and YYNGEE. Germline trimming amounts to 4 bases on V and 0 bases on J, with 4 as the count of junction bases outside the gene matches. Including cysteine and phenylalanine, the CDR3 has 16 amino acids. CDR3 DNA is the only sequence kept; it has 48 bases, read in frame from the first base.